The rows below give T cell receptor beta chains drawn from one sample of a study of blood T cell repertoires in COVID-19. TCRdb's table, derived via immunoSEQ multiplex PCR, lists solely in-frame clones and lacks some. In the table there are roughly 430,000 clones, approximately 88% of which are singletons. Source material: PBMCs or T cells enriched from blood (not recorded which). The receptor set was obtained from a woman between 40 and 55 years old with acute COVID-19. CDR3s include the opening cysteine and the closing phenylalanine or tryptophan. A D gene is named only where the DNA matches it firmly. Rows give clone size only sometimes, using once, few, many, or a class for an expanded clone.

D gene: -; V gene: TRBV10-2; J gene: TRBJ2-1; clone size: -; CDR3 protein: CASSAHNEQFF; CDR3 DNA: TGCGCCAGCAGTGCTCACAATGAGCAGTTCTTC
D gene: -; V gene: TRBV5-1; J gene: TRBJ2-7; clone size: -; CDR3 protein: CASSLEASGAYEQYF; CDR3 DNA: TGCGCCAGCAGCTTGGAGGCTTCAGGCGCCTACGAGCAGTACTTC
D gene: -; V gene: TRBV27; J gene: TRBJ1-5; clone size: -; CDR3 protein: CASSLPGRPQHF; CDR3 DNA: TGTGCCAGCAGTCTCCCGGGGAGACCCCAGCATTTT
D gene: -; V gene: TRBV5-5; J gene: TRBJ2-5; clone size: -; CDR3 protein: CASSEEQGWETQYF; CDR3 DNA: TGTGCCAGCAGCGAGGAGCAGGGCTGGGAGACCCAGTACTTC
D gene: -; V gene: TRBV7-9; J gene: TRBJ1-5; clone size: many; CDR3 protein: CASGQDNQPQHF; CDR3 DNA: TGTGCCAGCGGTCAGGACAATCAGCCCCAGCATTTT
D gene: -; V gene: TRBV12-3/TRBV12-4; J gene: TRBJ1-5; clone size: -; CDR3 protein: CASSSGQPQHF; CDR3 DNA: TGTGCCAGCAGTTCCGGTCAGCCCCAGCATTTT
D gene: TRBD2; V gene: TRBV5-1; J gene: TRBJ2-3; clone size: -; CDR3 protein: CASSLAGGSHTQYF; CDR3 DNA: TGCGCCAGCAGCTTAGCGGGGGGTAGTCATACGCAGTATTTT
D gene: -; V gene: TRBV29-1; J gene: TRBJ1-2; clone size: -; CDR3 protein: CSVEGQSSYGYTF; CDR3 DNA: TGCAGCGTTGAGGGCCAATCCTCCTATGGCTACACCTTC
D gene: TRBD1; V gene: TRBV10-3; J gene: TRBJ1-4; clone size: -; CDR3 protein: CATATGVEKLFF; CDR3 DNA: TGTGCCACTGCGACAGGGGTTGAAAAACTGTTTTTT
D gene: TRBD1; V gene: TRBV11-2; J gene: TRBJ2-7; clone size: -; CDR3 protein: CASSHGLFPGQGRTYEQYF; CDR3 DNA: TGTGCCAGCAGCCACGGCCTTTTTCCGGGACAGGGGAGGACGTACGAGCAGTACTTC
D gene: TRBD2; V gene: TRBV5-1; J gene: TRBJ2-3; clone size: -; CDR3 protein: CASSTRSGVGADTQYF; CDR3 DNA: TGCGCCAGCAGCACCCGTAGCGGGGTTGGTGCAGATACGCAGTATTTT